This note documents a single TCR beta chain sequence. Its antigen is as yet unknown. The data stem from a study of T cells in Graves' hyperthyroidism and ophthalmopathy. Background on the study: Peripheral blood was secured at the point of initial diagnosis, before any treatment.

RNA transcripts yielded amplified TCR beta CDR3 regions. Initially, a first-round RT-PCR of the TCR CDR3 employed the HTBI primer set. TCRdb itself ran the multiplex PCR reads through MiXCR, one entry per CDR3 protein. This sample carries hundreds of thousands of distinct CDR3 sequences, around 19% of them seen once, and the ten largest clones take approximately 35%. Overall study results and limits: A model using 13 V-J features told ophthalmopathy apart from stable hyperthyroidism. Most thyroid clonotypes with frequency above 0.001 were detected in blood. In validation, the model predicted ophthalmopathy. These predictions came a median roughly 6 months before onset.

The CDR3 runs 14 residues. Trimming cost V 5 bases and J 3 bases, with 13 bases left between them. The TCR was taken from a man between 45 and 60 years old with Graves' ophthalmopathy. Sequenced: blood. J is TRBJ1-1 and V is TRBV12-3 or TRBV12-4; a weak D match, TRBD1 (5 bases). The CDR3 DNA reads TGTGCCAGCAGTCCCGGGGGGGGAGACACTGAAGCTTTCTTT. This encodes CASSPGGGDTEAFF.